One sample yielded the 17 T cell receptor beta chains listed below, sequenced in a study of blood T cell repertoires in COVID-19. Clones were sequenced by immunoSEQ multiplex PCR, and TCRdb holds only the in-frame ones, with some missing. Counted here are approximately 240,000 clones, approximately 90% occurring once; the ten biggest clones make up 1.5% to 2%. Input material: PBMCs or T cells enriched from blood (not recorded which). The receptors were sampled from a woman younger than 35 who had recovered from COVID-19.

This chain links TRBV7-2 with TRBJ1-2; D unresolved. V lost 5 bases and J lost 0, with 7 bases in between. Germline V lookup: CDR1 SGHTA, CDR2 FQGNSA. The CDR3 loop spans 13 amino acids. This CDR3 is CASSPAANYGYTF. The CDR3 bases are TGTGCCAGCAGCCCCGCAGCTAACTATGGCTACACCTTC.

This rearrangement joins TRBV9 to TRBJ2-7; D is ambiguous. The V gene lost 0 bases and the J gene lost 3 bases, with 10 bases spanning the gap. This CDR3 region has 14 residues. Germline V lookup: CDR1 SGDLS, CDR2 YYNGEE. The CDR3, as DNA: TGTGCCAGCAGCGTAGGTGGTAGCCTCTACGAGCAGTACTTC. Translated: CASSVGGSLYEQYF.

The chain joins TRBV18 to TRBJ1-6; 7 positions agree with TRBD1. The CDR3 has 15 amino acids. Germline loops: CDR1 KGHSH, CDR2 LQKENI. V shed 3 bases and J 5 bases; nucleotides not matched to a gene: 4. As DNA, the CDR3 is TGTGCCAGCTCACCCAGGGACAGAAATAATTCACCCCTCCACTTT. This translates into CASSPRDRNNSPLHF. Combining the CDR3 with reference TRBV18 and TRBJ1-6 gives the whole variable domain NAGVMQNPRHLVRRRGQEARLRCSPMKGHSHVYWYRQLPEEGLKFMVYLQKENIIDESGMPKERFSAEFPKEGPSILRIQQVVRGDSAAYFCASSPRDRNNSPLHFGNGTRLTVT.

The CDR3: CASRTGGGHYGYTF. CDR3 nucleotides: TGTGCCAGTAGGACAGGGGGGGGACACTATGGCTACACCTTC. The chain carries TRBV19 and TRBJ1-2, with TRBD1 matching over 9 bases. CDR3 length equals 14 residues. Germline V gives CDR1 LNHDA, CDR2 SQIVND (reference sequence). The trim removed 6 bases at V and 3 bases at J, leaving 5 bases unmatched.

The chain recombines TRBV7-2 with TRBJ2-3; 11 bases match TRBD2. Germline V gene sequence: CDR1 SGHTA, CDR2 FQGNSA. The CDR3 spans 16 residues. With V trimmed by 2 bases and J by 8 bases, 9 bases remained unmatched. The CDR3 DNA reads TGTGCCAGCAGCTTACTTCTAGCGGGAGGAGGGGGTACGCAGTATTTT. Protein product: CASSLLLAGGGGTQYF.

The V gene is TRBV24-1, the J gene TRBJ1-2; D unclear. CDR1 is KGHDR, CDR2 SFDVKD, per germline. The CDR3 runs to 14 residues. V was shortened by 6 bases and J by 7 bases, with 17 bases between the two germline ends. The DNA of the CDR3 is TGTGCCACCAGTCCTTCGACTCTTGAAAGTGGCTACACCTTC. The encoded protein is CATSPSTLESGYTF.

This clone showed up just once. V and J are TRBV24-1 and TRBJ2-5, with 8 bases identical to TRBD1. The CDR3 has 14 amino acids. J gave up 5 bases and V 0 bases, and 1 base lay outside the gene matches. Germline assignment: CDR1 KGHDR and CDR2 SFDVKD. The CDR3 region has the DNA TGTGCCACCAGTGATTTGGGGACAGGTGAGACCCAGTACTTC. This gives the protein CATSDLGTGETQYF.

This clone has more than one count but fewer than ten. The V and J genes are TRBV9 and TRBJ2-3; TRBD2 agrees at 11 bases. CDR1 and CDR2 (germline): SGDLS, YYNGEE. The CDR3 covers 16 residues. Germline trimming cut 0 bases from V and 5 bases from J; bases unmatched to any gene: 5. CDR3 coding DNA: TGTGCCAGCAGCGTAGGAGGGACTAGCGGTAAAGATACGCAGTATTTT. This translates into CASSVGGTSGKDTQYF.

This clone has just one count. The chain has TRBV15 and TRBJ2-2; a possible D gene is TRBD2 (5 bases). The V and J ends lost 8 bases and 2 bases respectively, with 9 bases between them. The CDR3 is made up of 13 amino acids. CDR1 LNHNV and CDR2 YYDKDF come from the germline V gene (reference sequence). This CDR3 is CATGEINTGELFF. In DNA, the CDR3 is TGTGCCACCGGGGAGATCAACACCGGGGAGCTGTTTTTT.

V and J are TRBV19 and TRBJ2-5, with D perhaps matching TRBD2 (6 bases). CDR1 is LNHDA and CDR2 is SQIVND in the germline V gene (reference sequence). The CDR3 sequence is 14 residues long. Deletions cut 5 bases from V and 5 bases from J, with 15 bases between. The CDR3 loop is CASSFTGSGETQYF. DNA of the CDR3: TGTGCCAGTAGTTTCACGGGGAGCGGGGAGACCCAGTACTTC.

The rearrangement joins TRBV27 to TRBJ2-3; TRBD2 matches at 8 bases. Germline V CDR1 and CDR2: MNHEY, SMNVEV (reference sequence). This CDR3 contains 15 residues. With V trimmed by 0 bases and J by 1 base, 0 bases remained unmatched. The CDR3 DNA sequence: TGTGCCAGCAGTTTATCTAGCGGGGGCACAGATACGCAGTATTTT. As protein: CASSLSSGGTDTQYF.

This clone was detected a few times. This rearrangement joins TRBV5-1 to TRBJ2-1; TRBD2 matches at 13 bases. The CDR3 has 15 residues. The J segment lost 5 bases and the V segment lost 3 bases, leaving 2 bases of the junction unmatched. Germline CDR1 reads SGHRS; CDR2 reads YFSETQ. The chain's CDR3 is CASSSGLAGNNEQFF. The DNA for the CDR3 is TGCGCCAGCAGCTCGGGACTAGCGGGAAACAATGAGCAGTTCTTC.

This clone came up once. This chain links TRBV6-2 or TRBV6-3 with TRBJ2-1, with a tentative D call TRBD1 (6 bases). Trimming left V 5 bases short and J 6 bases short, with 29 bases between. Germline V lookup: CDR1 MNHEY, CDR2 SVGEGT. This CDR3 spans 19 amino acids. CDR3 amino acids: CASSSRPWTATNLINEQFF. CDR3 DNA: TGTGCCAGCAGTAGCAGACCCTGGACAGCTACCAACCTAATCAATGAGCAGTTCTTC.

The chain recombines TRBV5-1 with TRBJ1-1; 8 positions match TRBD1. This CDR3 is built from 20 residues. Trimming at V came to 4 bases and at J to 1 base, leaving 21 bases not matched to a gene. CDR1 SGHRS and CDR2 YFSETQ come from the germline V gene. The CDR3 here is CASSAPRRGQASPQNTEAFF. CDR3 DNA: TGCGCCAGCAGCGCACCCCGGCGGGGACAGGCTTCTCCCCAGAACACTGAAGCTTTCTTT.

The gene calls are TRBV23-1 and TRBJ2-1, with 9 bases lining up with TRBD1. TRBV23-1 is reported as an ORF; its role is uncertain. Trimming took 7 bases from V and 2 from J; bases not matched to a gene: 3. The CDR3 has 14 residues. The CDR3, as DNA: TGCGCCAGCAAACGGGACAGGGCCTACAATGAGCAGTTCTTC. Translation: CASKRDRAYNEQFF.

This chain connects TRBV24-1 to TRBJ1-2; D not certain. The germline CDR1 and CDR2 sequences are KGHDR and SFDVKD. The ends were cut back, 4 bases at V and 8 bases at J, with 16 bases in the middle. CDR3 length: 14 amino acids. CDR3 sequence: CATSDLGSTGGYTF. The CDR3 nucleotides read TGTGCCACCAGTGACCTGGGATCCACGGGAGGCTACACCTTC.

The chain has TRBV7-9 and TRBJ2-2; 10 bases fit TRBD1. CDR1 and CDR2 (germline): SEHNR, FQNEAQ (reference sequence). The V segment lost 6 bases and the J segment 1 base; nucleotides outside the gene matches: 2. The CDR3 spans 15 residues. CDR3 nucleotides: TGTGCCAGCAGTGACAGGGGGCAGAACACCGGGGAGCTGTTTTTT. Amino acid sequence: CASSDRGQNTGELFF.